These 19 T cell receptor beta chains were sequenced from one sample in a study of T cell repertoires in cytomegalovirus infection. TCRdb analysed the reads with MiXCR anew, one entry per CDR3 protein. The sample has about 98,000 distinct CDR3 sequences; about 15% are singletons. The sample comprised PBMCs. Every receptor here comes from a human donor in good health (CMV status not recorded). Some clones in this sample may be carry-over from other donors' samples.

CDR3 in DNA: TGCAGCGTTGATGACTCAAACTACAATGAGCAGTTCTTC. It yields the protein CSVDDSNYNEQFF. This chain links TRBV29-1 with TRBJ2-1, with D unclear. The germline V gene has CDR1 SQVTM and CDR2 ANQGSEA. The CDR3 spans 13 residues. Trimming shortened V by 3 bases and J by 3 bases, and 9 bases separated the two germline ends.

In its sample, this clonotype was seen a few times. The J gene is TRBJ2-7, the V gene TRBV28; TRBD1 agrees at 10 bases. CDR3 size: 16 residues. J lost 3 bases, V lost 9 bases, and 14 bases had no gene match. Germline-derived CDR1 and CDR2 are MDHEN and SYDVKM. CDR3 nucleotide sequence: TGTGCCAGTCAATATGGCTCCGGACAGGGGGTCTACGAGCAGTACTTC. Protein: CASQYGSGQGVYEQYF.

This clonotype has a count of ten or more. The chain joins TRBV7-2 to TRBJ1-4; TRBD1 is a possible D gene (6 bases). Germline loops: CDR1 SGHTA, CDR2 FQGNSA. This CDR3 spans 15 amino acids. Trimming stripped 6 bases from V and 8 bases from J, with 19 bases between. CDR3 protein: CASRPFSRGGEKLFF. CDR3 nucleotides: TGTGCCAGCAGACCTTTTTCCAGGGGCGGCGAAAAACTGTTTTTT.

This clonotype has at least ten counts. The V and J genes are TRBV7-8 and TRBJ1-2; 9 bases line up with TRBD1. V lost 5 bases, J lost 8 bases, and 15 bases stayed unmatched. The CDR3 is 16 residues long. Germline V gene lookup returns CDR1 SGHVS and CDR2 FQNEAQ. This chain's CDR3 is CASSRVELQGARGYTF. Written as DNA, the CDR3 is TGTGCCAGCAGCCGGGTAGAGTTACAGGGGGCGCGCGGCTACACCTTC.

The table lists this clonotype with many counts. The rearrangement uses TRBV20-1 and TRBJ1-1; no reliable D call. The length of the CDR3 is 17 residues. Germline V gene sequence: CDR1 DFQATT, CDR2 SNEGSKA (reference sequence). Between the trimmed V and J ends, which lost 0 bases and 3 bases, there was a span of 20 bases. CDR3 region: CSARDTSRNFGDTEAFF. CDR3 bases: TGCAGTGCTAGAGATACTTCGCGGAATTTTGGTGACACTGAAGCTTTCTTT.

The genes are TRBV18 and TRBJ2-1, with 7 bases lining up with TRBD1. Looked up from germline, CDR1 is KGHSH and CDR2 is LQKENI. The CDR3 has 15 amino acids. V dropped 6 bases and J dropped 0; count of bases not matched to a gene: 5. The CDR3 nucleotides are TGTGCCAGCTCTCGACAGGGACACTCCTACAATGAGCAGTTCTTC. This codes for CASSRQGHSYNEQFF. The full variable domain, completed using reference TRBV18 and TRBJ2-1, is NAGVMQNPRHLVRRRGQEARLRCSPMKGHSHVYWYRQLPEEGLKFMVYLQKENIIDESGMPKERFSAEFPKEGPSILRIQQVVRGDSAAYFCASSRQGHSYNEQFFGPGTRLTVL.

The chain carries TRBV7-3 and TRBJ2-7; D tentatively fits TRBD1 or TRBD2 (5 bases each). The CDR3 is 13 residues long. Germline loops: CDR1 SGHTA, CDR2 FQGTGA. V was trimmed by 8 bases and J by 7 bases, leaving 18 bases between them. The CDR3 sequence is CASGLGRGLEQYF. DNA for the CDR3: TGTGCCAGCGGGTTGGGACGGGGCCTGGAGCAGTACTTC.

The rearrangement links TRBV4-3 to TRBJ1-1; 7 bases line up with TRBD1. V lost 3 bases and J lost 2; bases outside the gene matches: 6. The CDR3 covers 15 residues. Germline CDR1 reads LGHNA; CDR2 reads YSLEER. CDR3 loop: CASSQSGTVNTEAFF. In DNA, the CDR3 is TGCGCCAGCAGCCAGTCCGGGACAGTAAACACTGAAGCTTTCTTT.

This clonotype showed up just a few times. V gene TRBV14 combines with J gene TRBJ1-2; 9 nucleotides match TRBD1. J was trimmed by 4 bases and V by 1 base; bases with no gene match: 1. In germline, CDR1 is SGHDN, CDR2 FVKESK. The CDR3 consists of 14 residues. The CDR3 protein is CASSQVDRGYGYTF. The CDR3 coding sequence is TGTGCCAGCAGCCAAGTGGACAGGGGCTATGGCTACACCTTC.

The chain links TRBV5-1 to TRBJ2-1, with 11 positions matching TRBD1. The J segment lost 4 bases and the V segment lost 0 bases, leaving 3 bases of the junction unmatched. The CDR3 extends over 16 amino acids. Germline V gene data show CDR1 as SGHRS and CDR2 as YFSETQ. The CDR3 DNA reads as TGCGCCAGCAGCTTGGGGACAGGGGGCTGGTACAATGAGCAGTTCTTC. Translating gives CASSLGTGGWYNEQFF.

V usage is TRBV14 and J usage is TRBJ2-3, with 9 positions matching TRBD2. The V segment lost 5 bases and the J segment 6 bases; nucleotides outside the gene matches: 12. The CDR3 spans 16 residues. Germline-derived CDR1 and CDR2 are SGHDN and FVKESK. The CDR3 is CASSTPRSGGRDTQYF. In DNA, the CDR3 is TGTGCCAGCAGCACACCTCGGAGCGGGGGGCGCGATACGCAGTATTTT.

Ten or more counts support this clonotype. This chain connects TRBV19 to TRBJ1-6; possibly TRBD1 for D (6 bases). Germline-derived CDR1 and CDR2 are LNHDA and SQIVND (reference sequence). The CDR3 is 13 residues long. With 5 bases removed from V and 11 bases from J, the gap between germline ends came to 13 bases. CDR3 in DNA: TGTGCCAGTAGTCAACAGGGAGGGACACCCCTCCACTTT. This encodes CASSQQGGTPLHF.

The chain uses TRBV19 and TRBJ1-1; D ambiguous. There are 16 residues in the CDR3. Germline-derived CDR1 and CDR2 are LNHDA and SQIVND (reference sequence). V lost 1 base and J lost 8, with 20 bases in between. CDR3 residues: CASSIAPRQSSTEAFF. CDR3 nucleotide sequence: TGTGCCAGTAGTATAGCCCCGAGACAAAGTTCTACAGAAGCTTTCTTT.

This clonotype came up many times. The chain combines TRBV7-8 with TRBJ2-1; 10 bases are shared with TRBD1. This CDR3 contains 15 residues. V lost 5 bases, J lost 8 bases, and 9 bases stayed unmatched. Germline lookup yields CDR1 SGHVS and CDR2 FQNEAQ. In nucleotides, the CDR3 is TGTGCCAGCAGCGCCGGGACAGGGGATATTCATGAGCAGTTCTTC. Translation: CASSAGTGDIHEQFF. The full variable domain, its missing parts supplied by reference TRBV7-8 and TRBJ2-1, is GAGVSQSPRYKVAKRGQDVALRCDPISGHVSLFWYQQALGQGPEFLTYFQNEAQLDKSGLPSDRFFAERPEGSVSTLKIQRTQQEDSAVYLCASSAGTGDIHEQFFGPGTRLTVL.

In its sample, this clonotype was seen many times. The rearrangement links TRBV7-2 to TRBJ1-5, with a possible D match to TRBD1 (5 bases). The V end was cut by 3 bases, the J end by 2 bases, with 8 bases between. Germline CDR1 is SGHTA and CDR2 is FQGNSA. The CDR3 has 14 residues. The CDR3 DNA sequence: TGTGCCAGCAGCTTTACAGGCGGCAATCAGCCCCAGCATTTT. Its translation is CASSFTGGNQPQHF.

This clonotype was seen ten or more times. The CDR3 reads CASSWAAASYEQYF. CDR3 nucleotide sequence: TGTGCCAGCAGTTGGGCGGCGGCCTCCTACGAGCAGTACTTC. The rearrangement joins TRBV6-2 or TRBV6-3 to TRBJ2-7; D not certain. CDR3 length equals 14 residues. Germline CDR1 is MNHEY and CDR2 is SVGEGT. Trimming took 4 bases from V and 0 from J, leaving 10 bases between them.

The CDR3 loop is CASSYSGGGVNTGELFF. The CDR3 DNA is TGTGCCAGCAGTTACAGTGGAGGGGGGGTAAACACCGGGGAGCTGTTTTTT. The gene calls are TRBV6-5 and TRBJ2-2, with TRBD2 as a possible D gene (7 bases). The V gene lost 2 bases and the J gene lost 2 bases, with 15 bases spanning the gap. Germline CDR1 is MNHEY and CDR2 is SVGAGI. There are 17 residues in the CDR3.

The chain joins TRBV12-3 or TRBV12-4 to TRBJ2-7, with TRBD1 identical over 10 bases. V was pared by 4 bases and J by 1 base, with 4 bases of the junction left unmatched. This CDR3 is 15 amino acids long. CDR3 DNA: TGTGCCAGCAGTTCCGGGACAGGGGAATCCTACGAGCAGTACTTC. This codes for CASSSGTGESYEQYF.

This clonotype was observed a few times. This chain connects TRBV29-1 to TRBJ2-7, with 7 bases lining up with TRBD2. V lost 5 bases and J lost 2; bases outside the gene matches: 9. CDR3 length equals 14 residues. Germline-derived CDR1 and CDR2 are SQVTM and ANQGSEA. DNA of the CDR3: TGCAGCGTTAGGCCGGGGGGAAGGGCCTACGAGCAGTACTTC. The encoded protein is CSVRPGGRAYEQYF.